This TCR beta chain was captured in a study of T cell clones after liver transplantation. About the research overall: Tolerant meant at least one year fully off immunosuppression without liver enzymes above twice normal.

Sequencing was performed with immunoSEQ multiplex PCR; in TCRdb, only in-frame clones are kept and a portion is missing. The sample has roughly 80,000 clones, roughly 80% seen once; the top ten hold less than 0.6%. This clone was recorded many times. V was clipped by 7 bases and J by 0 bases, with 9 bases between them. The CDR3 extends over 14 amino acids. CDR1 and CDR2 (germline): SNHLY, FYNNEI. The V and J genes are TRBV2 and TRBJ1-4; D is uncertain. Sequencing used CD4+ T cells from blood, obtained 45 to 47 months after liver transplant. The sequence derives from a human patient who received a liver transplant. The graft donor may have contributed some T cells. The CDR3 DNA is TGTGCCAGCAAGGGTATCGCAACTAATGAAAAACTGTTTTTT. Translating gives CASKGIATNEKLFF.